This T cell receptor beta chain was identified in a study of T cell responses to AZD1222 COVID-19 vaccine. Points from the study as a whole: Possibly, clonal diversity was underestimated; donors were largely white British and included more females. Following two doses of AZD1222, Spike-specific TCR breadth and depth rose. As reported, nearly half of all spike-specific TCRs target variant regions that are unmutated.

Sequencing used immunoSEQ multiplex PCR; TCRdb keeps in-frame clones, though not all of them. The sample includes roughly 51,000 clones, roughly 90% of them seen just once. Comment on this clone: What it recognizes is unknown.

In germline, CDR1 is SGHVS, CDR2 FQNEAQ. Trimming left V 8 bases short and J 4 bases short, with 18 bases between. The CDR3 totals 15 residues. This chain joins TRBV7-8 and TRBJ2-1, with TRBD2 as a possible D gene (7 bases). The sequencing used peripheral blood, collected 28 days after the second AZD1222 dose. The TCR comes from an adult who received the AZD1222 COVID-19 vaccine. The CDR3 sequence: CASLPDSGTYNEQFF. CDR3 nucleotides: TGTGCCAGCCTACCGGACAGCGGGACGTACAATGAGCAGTTCTTC.